This entry features one T cell receptor (beta chain) sequence. Genomic DNA was employed as the template in profiling TCR beta VDJ and CDR3. TCRdb reanalysed the reads using MiXCR and keeps one entry per CDR3 protein. The table has around 500,000 distinct CDR3 sequences, roughly 34% seen once. This record belongs to a study of CD8+CD57+ T cells in acquired aplastic anemia. Per germline, CDR1 ENHRY and CDR2 SYGVKD. This CDR3 region has 14 residues. Deletions cut 3 bases from V and 3 bases from J, with 8 bases between. Patients selected for sequencing had displayed CD8+CD57+ cell expansion by flow cytometry.

J is TRBJ2-2 and V is TRBV10-3, with TRBD2 as a possible D gene (6 bases). The TCR originated in a human donor with aplastic anemia. The sample consisted of sorted CD4+, CD8+, or CD8+CD57+ T cells (not recorded which) from PBMCs. The CDR3 spells CAISDSGHTGELFF. Written as DNA, the CDR3 is TGTGCCATCAGTGATAGCGGCCACACCGGGGAGCTGTTTTTT.